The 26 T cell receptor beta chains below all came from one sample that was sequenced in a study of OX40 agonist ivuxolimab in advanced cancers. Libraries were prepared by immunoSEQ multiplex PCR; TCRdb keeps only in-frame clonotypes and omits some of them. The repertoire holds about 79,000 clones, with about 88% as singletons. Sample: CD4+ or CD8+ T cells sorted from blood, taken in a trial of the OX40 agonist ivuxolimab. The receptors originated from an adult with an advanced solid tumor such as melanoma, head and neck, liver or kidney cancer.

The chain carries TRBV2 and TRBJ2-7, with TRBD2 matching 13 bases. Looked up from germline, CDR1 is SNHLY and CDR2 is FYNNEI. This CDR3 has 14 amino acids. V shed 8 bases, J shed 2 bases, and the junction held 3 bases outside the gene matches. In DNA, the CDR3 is TGTGCCAGCGGGACTAGCGGGAATGCCTACGAGCAGTACTTC. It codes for CASGTSGNAYEQYF.

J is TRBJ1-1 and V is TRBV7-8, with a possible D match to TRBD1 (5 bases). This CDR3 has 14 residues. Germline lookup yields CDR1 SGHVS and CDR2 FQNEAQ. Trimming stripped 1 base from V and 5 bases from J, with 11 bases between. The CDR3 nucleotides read TGTGCCAGCAGCTTAGGTGGGGGGTGGACTGAAGCTTTCTTT. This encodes CASSLGGGWTEAFF. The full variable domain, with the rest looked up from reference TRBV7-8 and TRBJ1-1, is GAGVSQSPRYKVAKRGQDVALRCDPISGHVSLFWYQQALGQGPEFLTYFQNEAQLDKSGLPSDRFFAERPEGSVSTLKIQRTQQEDSAVYLCASSLGGGWTEAFFGQGTRLTVV.

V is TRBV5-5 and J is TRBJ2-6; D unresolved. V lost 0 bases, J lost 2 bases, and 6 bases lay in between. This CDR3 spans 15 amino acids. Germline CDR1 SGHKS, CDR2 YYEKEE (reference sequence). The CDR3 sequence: CASSLEFTGANVLTF. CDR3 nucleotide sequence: TGTGCCAGCAGCTTGGAATTCACTGGGGCCAACGTCCTGACTTTC.

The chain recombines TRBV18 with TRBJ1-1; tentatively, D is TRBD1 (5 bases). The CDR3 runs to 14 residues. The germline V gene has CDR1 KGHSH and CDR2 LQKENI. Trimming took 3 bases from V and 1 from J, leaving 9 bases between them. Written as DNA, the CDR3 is TGTGCCAGCTCACCGAGGACACCGAACACTGAAGCTTTCTTT. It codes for CASSPRTPNTEAFF.

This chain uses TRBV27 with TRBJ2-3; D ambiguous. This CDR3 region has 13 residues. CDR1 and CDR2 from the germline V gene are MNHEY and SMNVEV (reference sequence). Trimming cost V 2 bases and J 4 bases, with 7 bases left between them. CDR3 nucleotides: TGTGCCAGCAGTTTAAATCGGGCAGATACGCAGTATTTT. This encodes CASSLNRADTQYF.

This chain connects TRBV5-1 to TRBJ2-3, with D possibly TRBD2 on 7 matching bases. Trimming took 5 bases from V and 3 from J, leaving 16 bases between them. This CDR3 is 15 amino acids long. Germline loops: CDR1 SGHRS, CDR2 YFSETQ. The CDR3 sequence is CASRDGLGGTDTQYF. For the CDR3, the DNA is TGCGCCAGCAGGGACGGACTAGGGGGGACAGATACGCAGTATTTT.

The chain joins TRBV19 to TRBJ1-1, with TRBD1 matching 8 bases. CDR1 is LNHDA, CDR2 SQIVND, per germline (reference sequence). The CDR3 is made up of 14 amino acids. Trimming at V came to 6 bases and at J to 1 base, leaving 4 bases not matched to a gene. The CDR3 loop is CASREGQENTEAFF. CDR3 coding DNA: TGTGCCAGTAGGGAGGGACAGGAGAACACTGAAGCTTTCTTT.

The CDR3 region has the DNA TGCGCCAGCAAAATCGGACAGGAAATTTCAGGCGAGCAGTACTTC. Encoded protein: CASKIGQEISGEQYF. This chain joins TRBV5-1 and TRBJ2-7, with TRBD1 matching 7 bases. The CDR3 is made up of 15 amino acids. Germline lookup yields CDR1 SGHRS and CDR2 YFSETQ. V shed 6 bases, J shed 6 bases, and the junction held 15 bases outside the gene matches.

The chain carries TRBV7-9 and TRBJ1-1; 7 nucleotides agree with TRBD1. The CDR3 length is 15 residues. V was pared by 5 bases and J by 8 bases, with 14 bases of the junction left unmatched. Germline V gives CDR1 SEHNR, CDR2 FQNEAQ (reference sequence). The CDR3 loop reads CASSPRGGGSEEAFF. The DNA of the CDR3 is TGTGCCAGCAGCCCTCGTGGAGGGGGCTCGGAAGAAGCTTTCTTT.

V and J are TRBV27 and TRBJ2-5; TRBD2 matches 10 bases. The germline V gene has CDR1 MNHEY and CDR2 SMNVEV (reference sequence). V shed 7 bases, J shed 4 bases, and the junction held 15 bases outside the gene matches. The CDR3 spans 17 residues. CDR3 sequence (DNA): TGTGCCAGCACCAATGCGAGGGCTAGCGGGAGTCGAGAGACCCAGTACTTC. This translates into CASTNARASGSRETQYF.

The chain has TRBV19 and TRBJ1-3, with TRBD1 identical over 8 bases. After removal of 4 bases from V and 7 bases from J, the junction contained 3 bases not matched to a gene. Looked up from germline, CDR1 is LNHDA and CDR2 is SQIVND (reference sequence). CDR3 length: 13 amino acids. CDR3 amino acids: CASSTGQGNTIYF. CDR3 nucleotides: TGTGCCAGTAGTACCGGACAGGGTAACACCATATATTTT.

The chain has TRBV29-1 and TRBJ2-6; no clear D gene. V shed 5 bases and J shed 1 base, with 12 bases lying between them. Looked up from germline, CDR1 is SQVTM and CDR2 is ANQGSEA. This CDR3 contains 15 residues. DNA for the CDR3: TGCAGCGTTTTAAAGCTGCCATCTGGGGCCAACGTCCTGACTTTC. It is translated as CSVLKLPSGANVLTF.

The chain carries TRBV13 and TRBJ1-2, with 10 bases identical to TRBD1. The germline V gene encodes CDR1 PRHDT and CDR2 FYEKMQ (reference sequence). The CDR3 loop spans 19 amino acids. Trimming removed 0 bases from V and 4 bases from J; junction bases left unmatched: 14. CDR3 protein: CASSLGYPGQGNIPYGYTF. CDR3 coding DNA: TGTGCCAGCAGCTTAGGTTATCCGGGACAGGGGAATATACCCTATGGCTACACCTTC.

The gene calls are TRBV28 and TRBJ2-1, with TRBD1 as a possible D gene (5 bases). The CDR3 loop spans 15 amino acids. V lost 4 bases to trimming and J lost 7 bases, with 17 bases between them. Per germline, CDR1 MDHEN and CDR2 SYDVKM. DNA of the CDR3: TGTGCCAGCAGTTCCAGGGCTTCCCCTAGGAATGAGCAGTTCTTC. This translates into CASSSRASPRNEQFF.

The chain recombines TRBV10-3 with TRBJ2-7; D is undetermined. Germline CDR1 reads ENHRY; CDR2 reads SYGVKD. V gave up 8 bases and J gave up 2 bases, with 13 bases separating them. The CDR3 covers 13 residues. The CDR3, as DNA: TGTGCCATCGGCAAGGACGGCACCTACGAGCAGTACTTC. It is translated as CAIGKDGTYEQYF.

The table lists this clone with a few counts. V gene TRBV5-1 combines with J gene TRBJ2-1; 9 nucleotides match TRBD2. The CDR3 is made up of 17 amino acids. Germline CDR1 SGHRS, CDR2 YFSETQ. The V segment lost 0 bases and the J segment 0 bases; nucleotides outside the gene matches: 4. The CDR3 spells CASSLALAGHSYNEQFF. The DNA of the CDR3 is TGCGCCAGCAGCTTGGCCCTAGCGGGGCACTCCTACAATGAGCAGTTCTTC.

As DNA, the CDR3 is TGCGCCAGCAGCCTGGGGGGTAATGAAAAACTGTTTTTT. Translation gives CASSLGGNEKLFF. The chain recombines TRBV5-1 with TRBJ1-4; possible D gene TRBD1, 5 bases. V was clipped by 4 bases and J by 4 bases, with 8 bases between them. The length of the CDR3 is 13 residues. Looked up from germline, CDR1 is SGHRS and CDR2 is YFSETQ.

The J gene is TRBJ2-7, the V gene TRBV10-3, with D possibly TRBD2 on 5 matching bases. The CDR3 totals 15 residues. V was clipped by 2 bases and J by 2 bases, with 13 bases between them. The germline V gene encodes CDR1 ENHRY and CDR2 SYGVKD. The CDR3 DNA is TGTGCCATCAGTGAGAGTTTAAGCGGAACCTACGAGCAGTACTTC. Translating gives CAISESLSGTYEQYF.

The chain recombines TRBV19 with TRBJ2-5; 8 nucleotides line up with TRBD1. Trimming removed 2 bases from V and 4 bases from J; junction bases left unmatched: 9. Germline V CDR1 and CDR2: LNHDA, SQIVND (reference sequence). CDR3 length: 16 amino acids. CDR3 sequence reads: CASSILQGDRGETQYF. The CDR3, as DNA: TGTGCCAGTAGTATATTACAGGGGGACAGAGGAGAGACCCAGTACTTC.

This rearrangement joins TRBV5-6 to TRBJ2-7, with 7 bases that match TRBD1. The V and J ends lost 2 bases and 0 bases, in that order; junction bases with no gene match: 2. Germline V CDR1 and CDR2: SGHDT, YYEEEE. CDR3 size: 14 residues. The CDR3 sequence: CASSLQGLSYEQYF. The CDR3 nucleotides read TGTGCCAGCAGCTTACAGGGGCTCTCCTACGAGCAGTACTTC.

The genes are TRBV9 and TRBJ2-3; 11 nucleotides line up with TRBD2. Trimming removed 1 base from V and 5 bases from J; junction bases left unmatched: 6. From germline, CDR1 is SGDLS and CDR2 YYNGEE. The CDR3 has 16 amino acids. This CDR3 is CASSVLAGGQIDTQYF. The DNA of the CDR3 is TGTGCCAGCAGCGTATTAGCGGGAGGGCAGATAGATACGCAGTATTTT.

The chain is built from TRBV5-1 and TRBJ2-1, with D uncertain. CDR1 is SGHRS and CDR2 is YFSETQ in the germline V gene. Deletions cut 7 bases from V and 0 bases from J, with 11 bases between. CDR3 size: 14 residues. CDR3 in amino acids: CASQRGGSYNEQFF. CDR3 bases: TGCGCCAGCCAACGCGGCGGCTCCTACAATGAGCAGTTCTTC.

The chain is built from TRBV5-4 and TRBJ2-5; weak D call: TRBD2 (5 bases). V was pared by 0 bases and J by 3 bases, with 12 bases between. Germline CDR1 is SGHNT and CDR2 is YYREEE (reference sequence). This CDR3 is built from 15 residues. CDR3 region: CASSLAKVGEETQYF. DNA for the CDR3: TGTGCCAGCAGCTTGGCCAAGGTCGGGGAAGAGACCCAGTACTTC.

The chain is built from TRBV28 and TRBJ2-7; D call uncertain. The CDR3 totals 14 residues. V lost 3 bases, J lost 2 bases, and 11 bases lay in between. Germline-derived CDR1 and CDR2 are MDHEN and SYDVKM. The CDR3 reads CASSFSTHTYEQYF. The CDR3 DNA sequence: TGTGCCAGCAGTTTTTCAACCCATACCTACGAGCAGTACTTC.

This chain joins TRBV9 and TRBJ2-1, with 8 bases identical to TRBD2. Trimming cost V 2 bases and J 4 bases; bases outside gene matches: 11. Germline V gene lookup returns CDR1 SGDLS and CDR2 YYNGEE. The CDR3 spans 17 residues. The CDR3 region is CASSVWGGAGAYNEQFF. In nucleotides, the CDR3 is TGTGCCAGCAGCGTCTGGGGCGGAGCGGGAGCATACAATGAGCAGTTCTTC.

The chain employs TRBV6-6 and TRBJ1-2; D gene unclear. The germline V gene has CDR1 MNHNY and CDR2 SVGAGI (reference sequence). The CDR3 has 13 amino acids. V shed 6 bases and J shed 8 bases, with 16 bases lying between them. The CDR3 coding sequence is TGTGCCAGCAGCCTAGGGCAGGATCGCGGCTACACCTTC. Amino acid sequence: CASSLGQDRGYTF.